The source of this T cell receptor (beta chain) is a study of T-cell reconstitution after alpha-beta-depleted transplantation in children. This clonotype was seen many times. The antigen remains unidentified. Trimming removed 1 base at V and 6 bases at J, with 14 bases between. The CDR3 sequence is 15 residues long. The germline CDR1 and CDR2 sequences are SGHTA and FQGNSA. Broader study findings: Diversity and T-cell counts at one year after transplant derived mostly from new T cells. It was surviving recipient T cells and thymic progenitors that gave some patients high TCRbeta diversity at day 60.

As it was prepared, the TCRbeta library received unique molecular identifiers. TCRdb re-called the PCR reads with MiXCR, one entry per CDR3 protein. The sample yields about 580,000 distinct CDR3 sequences, roughly 23% seen once. The chain is built from TRBV7-2 and TRBJ2-3; D remains ambiguous. The sequence derives from a boy under two years old who had a stem cell transplant for acute myeloid leukemia, so the T cells may come from the graft donor. This specimen consisted of PBMCs, mostly from graft donor cells, obtained 360 days after TCRalphabeta/CD19-depleted stem cell transplant. The CDR3 spells CASSLGGPQPDTQYF. As DNA, the CDR3 is TGTGCCAGCAGCTTAGGCGGCCCCCAGCCGGATACGCAGTATTTT.